This TCR beta chain was profiled in a study of cytomegalovirus exposure and HLA in healthy donors. Vbeta (60) and Jbeta (13) primers were used in the PCR. Assay: immunoSEQ multiplex PCR; the TCRdb copy retains only in-frame clones and omits some. The profile shows around 160,000 clones, 75% to 80% of them singletons. Whole-study findings and limits: Cytomegalovirus status, reportedly, was diagnosed with high specificity and sensitivity by the classifier. Being indistinguishable, some V segments were excluded, TRBV6-2 and TRBV6-3 among them.

Concerning this clone itself: Its target is unknown.

Germline CDR1 reads MGHDK; CDR2 reads SYGVNS. V shed 4 bases and J 7 bases; nucleotides not matched to a gene: 5. CDR3 length: 14 amino acids. The sample consisted of PBMCs. The chain is built from TRBV25-1 and TRBJ1-5; 9 bases match TRBD1. This TCR came from a man aged 50 or older in good health and CMV-seropositive. The CDR3 region has the DNA TGTGCCAGCAGTGGGGGACAGGGTTGGCAGCCCCAGCATTTT. Residues: CASSGGQGWQPQHF. Full variable domain (outside the CDR3, taken from reference TRBV25-1 and TRBJ1-5): EADIYQTPRYLVIGTGKKITLECSQTMGHDKMYWYQQDPGMELHLIHYSYGVNSTEKGDLSSESTVSRIRTEHFPLTLESARPSHTSQYLCASSGGQGWQPQHFGDGTRLSIL.